The 32 T cell receptor beta chains below all came from one sample that was sequenced in a study of tumor-infiltrating lymphocytes in primary liver carcinoma. Between roughly 20 and 30 mg of unsorted bulk tissue served as the source from which RNA and DNA were co-extracted. Using a constant-region primer together with ProtoScript II reverse transcriptase, TCR beta cDNA was made from approximately 0.55 ug of total RNA. Libraries covering TCR beta were generated through three nested multiplex PCR rounds (using a slightly modified ARM-PCR). Amplification in the first two PCR rounds was performed using TRBV1-TRBV30 forward primers and a C-beta reverse primer for roughly 10 cycles each. From the multiplex PCR reads, TCRdb called clonotypes with MiXCR, one entry per CDR3 protein. The repertoire has 95,000 to 100,000 distinct CDR3 sequences, around 73% of them found once; the top ten carry 9% to 15%. The sample comprised liver tumor tissue from sampling region 2. Noted subset: tumor region T2, inferior pole. The receptor source for this set is a woman aged 60-75 years with primary liver carcinoma and hepatitis B virus infection.

A remark on this clonotype: The junction departs from germline at one end; a sequencing error may be responsible. The chain links TRBV4-1 to TRBJ2-2; D perhaps matches TRBD2 (5 bases). This CDR3 is 12 amino acids long. The germline gives CDR1 MGHRA, CDR2 YSYEKL. The CDR3 nucleotides read TGCGCCAGCAACTATAGTACCGGGGAGCTGTCTTTT. Its protein product is CASNYSTGELSF.

To note about this clonotype: Its ends do not fully match the called genes, so a read error is possible. The chain recombines TRBV6-2 or TRBV6-3 with TRBJ1-5; the D is unclear. The CDR3 spans 13 residues. Germline values: CDR1 MNHEY, CDR2 SVGEGT. The CDR3: CACSPSGNQHQHF. In nucleotides, the CDR3 is TGTGCCTGCAGCCCCTCGGGAAATCAGCACCAGCATTTT.

Comments on this clonotype: This is likely a read error, given that the CDR3 carries no conserved phenylalanine or tryptophan at its end. The chain joins TRBV11-3 to TRBJ2-3; a possible D gene is TRBD1 (6 bases). This CDR3 comprises 14 residues. Germline CDR1 and CDR2: SGHNT and YENEEA. CDR3 nucleotide sequence: TGTGCCGGCAGCCATTGGACAGGCACAGATACGCAGTATCTT. As protein: CAGSHWTGTDTQYL.

This clonotype was counted between two and nine times. V usage is TRBV7-8 and J usage is TRBJ2-2; the D call may be TRBD1 or TRBD2 (5 bases each). V shed 7 bases and J shed 7 bases, with 19 bases lying between them. CDR1 and CDR2 from the germline V gene are SGHVS and FQNEAQ. The CDR3 is 15 residues long. This CDR3 reads CASKLGRVRVGELFF. The CDR3 DNA reads as TGTGCCAGCAAATTGGGACGGGTTCGCGTCGGGGAGCTGTTTTTT.

The J gene is TRBJ2-6, the V gene TRBV11-1, with 7 bases fitting TRBD1. The CDR3 consists of 17 residues. CDR1 SGHAT and CDR2 FQDESV come from the germline V gene (reference sequence). The trim removed 5 bases at V and 18 bases at J, leaving 25 bases unmatched. For the CDR3, the DNA is TGTGCCAGCAGCCCCCCGACAGGGAGCTCTGAGGCCAACGTCTCGACTTTC. Translating gives CASSPPTGSSEANVSTF.

As regards this clonotype: A read error may account for a junction end that differs from germline. The chain links TRBV11-1 to TRBJ2-3, with 8 bases aligning to TRBD2. The CDR3 extends over 17 amino acids. Looked up from germline, CDR1 is SGHAT and CDR2 is FQDESV (reference sequence). This CDR3 reads CANSFLRIAGSGGTQYF. Here the CDR3 DNA reads TGTGCCAACAGCTTTCTACGCATAGCGGGGTCCGGAGGTACGCAGTATTTT.

This clonotype showed up just once. The conserved closing phenylalanine or tryptophan is absent in this CDR3, likely reflecting a read error. The chain joins TRBV29-1 to TRBJ2-1; a possible D gene is TRBD2 (6 bases). The ends were cut back, 4 bases at V and 5 bases at J, with 18 bases in the middle. Germline V lookup: CDR1 SQVTM, CDR2 ANQGSEA. The CDR3 sequence is 15 residues long. DNA of the CDR3: TGCAGCGTTGCAGGACGTGGCGGGAAGAACAATGAGCAGTTCCTC. It specifies CSVAGRGGKNNEQFL.

A word on this clonotype: A much larger clone lies a single base off, so this may be a read error. The chain employs TRBV7-8 and TRBJ2-7; 7 nucleotides agree with TRBD1. CDR1 and CDR2 (germline): SGHVS, FQNEAQ. The CDR3 totals 15 residues. J lost 2 bases, V lost 4 bases, and 8 bases had no gene match. Here the CDR3 DNA reads TGTGCCAGCAGCTCGCCGCGACAGGGAGCCTACGAGCAGTACTTC. Its protein product is CASSSPRQGAYEQYF. Based on the CDR3 plus reference TRBV7-8 and TRBJ2-7, the full variable domain is GAGVSQSPRYKVAKRGQDVALRCDPISGHVSLFWYQQALGQGPEFLTYFQNEAQLDKSGLPSDRFFAERPEGSVSTLKIQRTQQEDSAVYLCASSSPRQGAYEQYFGPGTRLTVT.

Comment on this clonotype: At one end the junction does not follow the germline gene, possibly because of a read error. The genes are TRBV11-2 and TRBJ2-1; 9 bases map to TRBD1. There are 17 residues in the CDR3. In germline, CDR1 is SGHAT, CDR2 FQNNGV. CDR3 region: CASNLTYGQGYWGEQFF. The CDR3 coding sequence is TGTGCCAGCAACTTAACCTACGGACAGGGGTACTGGGGTGAGCAGTTCTTC.

This clonotype was counted a single time. One end of the junction varies from germline; a read error may be responsible. This chain connects TRBV11-2 to TRBJ2-3; D unclear. The end of the DNA aligns better with TRBJ1-5, so the J call may be wrong. This CDR3 region has 15 residues. The germline V gene has CDR1 SGHAT and CDR2 FQNNGV. CDR3 in amino acids: CTSSPGPAGPDTQHF. In DNA, the CDR3 is TGTACCAGCAGCCCTGGACCAGCGGGCCCAGATACGCAGCATTTT.

With regard to this clonotype: In this CDR3 the conserved last residue, phenylalanine or tryptophan, is missing, so a read error is likely. This rearrangement joins TRBV5-5 to TRBJ2-3, with D possibly being TRBD1 (6 bases). This CDR3 is 13 amino acids long. Germline V gene data show CDR1 as SGHKS and CDR2 as YYEKEE (reference sequence). The V end lost 5 bases, the J end lost 6 bases, and 13 bases lay between the germline ends. The CDR3 sequence is CASRFAGVDTQYL. The DNA of the CDR3 is TGTGCCAGCAGATTTGCAGGGGTCGATACGCAGTATCTT.

This clonotype has at least ten counts. The rearrangement links TRBV4-2 to TRBJ2-3; tentatively, D is TRBD2 (6 bases). Germline assignment: CDR1 LGHNA and CDR2 YNFKEQ. Trimming removed 3 bases at V and 6 bases at J, with 22 bases between. This CDR3 region has 17 residues. CDR3 region: CASSQYGDSQRGDTQYF. The CDR3 DNA reads TGTGCCAGCAGCCAGTATGGGGACTCCCAAAGAGGTGATACGCAGTATTTT.

Ten or more counts support this clonotype. The rearrangement links TRBV6-4 to TRBJ2-1, with TRBD1 as a possible D gene (5 bases). The ends were cut back, 6 bases at V and 10 bases at J, with 16 bases in the middle. CDR1 is MRHNA, CDR2 SNTAGT, per germline. CDR3 length: 13 amino acids. The DNA for the CDR3 is TGTGCCAGCAGGAAACTACCCCCAGGGGAGCAGTTCTTC. This codes for CASRKLPPGEQFF.

Points on this clonotype: Germline and junction disagree at one end, which may indicate a read error. V is TRBV11-2 and J is TRBJ2-3; 8 bases line up with TRBD2. CDR3 length equals 15 residues. Germline CDR1 is SGHAT and CDR2 is FQNNGV. The CDR3 sequence is CAGSSRGGKTDTQYF. CDR3 in DNA: TGTGCCGGCAGCTCCCGGGGGGGTAAGACAGATACGCAGTATTTT.

A word on this clonotype: Because the CDR3 is missing its conserved closing phenylalanine or tryptophan, this is likely a read error. The chain joins TRBV5-4 to TRBJ2-7, with 9 bases matching TRBD1. The CDR3 runs to 15 residues. CDR1 and CDR2 (germline): SGHNT, YYREEE (reference sequence). CDR3 sequence (DNA): TGTGCCGGCAGCTTGGGGGACAGGGAAGTCTACGAGCAGTACTAC. Amino acid sequence: CAGSLGDREVYEQYY.

The chain links TRBV11-2 to TRBJ2-5; D remains unclear. With 4 bases removed from V and 4 bases from J, the gap between germline ends came to 19 bases. Germline-derived CDR1 and CDR2 are SGHAT and FQNNGV. This CDR3 is built from 16 residues. Here the CDR3 reads CASSYSRGSWRETQYF. CDR3 DNA sequence: TGTGCCAGCAGCTACTCTCGTGGTAGTTGGAGAGAGACCCAGTACTTC.

There are many counts of this clonotype. CDR3 DNA sequence: TGTGCTAGTGGTTTTGACAGGGGTTACGAGCAGTACTTC. Protein sequence: CASGFDRGYEQYF. This chain connects TRBV12-5 to TRBJ2-7, with 8 bases matching TRBD1. Germline loops: CDR1 LGHNT, CDR2 FRNRAP. V shed 3 bases, J shed 4 bases, and the junction held 2 bases outside the gene matches. CDR3 length equals 13 residues.

As for this clonotype: Given a much more abundant clone one base away, this may be a read error. The chain has TRBV28 and TRBJ2-3, with 10 bases fitting TRBD1. Germline V gene sequence: CDR1 MDHEN, CDR2 SYDVKM. CDR3 size: 17 residues. Here the CDR3 reads CASSLWTGGGSTDMQYF. As DNA, the CDR3 is TGTGCCAGCAGTTTGTGGACAGGGGGAGGAAGCACAGATATGCAGTATTTT. Full variable domain (missing parts from reference TRBV28 and TRBJ2-3): DVKVTQSSRYLVKRTGEKVFLECVQDMDHENMFWYRQDPGLGLRLIYFSYDVKMKEKGDIPEGYSVSREKKERFSLILESASTNQTSMYLCASSLWTGGGSTDMQYFGPGTRLTVL.

The table lists this clonotype with many counts. This sequence joins TRBV28 and TRBJ2-7; possible D gene TRBD2, 6 bases. The V gene lost 5 bases and the J gene lost 0 bases, with 14 bases spanning the gap. Germline CDR1 and CDR2: MDHEN and SYDVKM. This CDR3 has 15 amino acids. The CDR3 loop is CASSSRTTISYEQYF. In nucleotides, the CDR3 is TGTGCCAGCAGTAGTCGGACTACAATCTCCTACGAGCAGTACTTC.

Remarks on this clonotype: The conserved closing phenylalanine or tryptophan is absent in this CDR3, likely reflecting a read error. The gene calls are TRBV11-2 and TRBJ2-7; D is possibly TRBD2 (5 bases). This CDR3 spans 13 amino acids. CDR1 SGHAT and CDR2 FQNNGV come from the germline V gene. CDR3 loop: CASGLTNTYEQYL. DNA for the CDR3: TGTGCCAGCGGCTTGACTAATACCTACGAGCAGTACCTC.

For this clonotype: Its ends do not fully match the called genes, so a read error is possible. V is TRBV4-2 and J is TRBJ2-7; 7 bases align to TRBD2. The CDR3 totals 15 residues. Germline values: CDR1 LGHNA, CDR2 YNFKEQ. CDR3 sequence (DNA): TGTGCTAGCAGCCAGATAAGCGGGGAGGCCTACGAGCAGTACTTC. Its protein is CASSQISGEAYEQYF.

In regard to this clonotype: A read error may account for a junction end that differs from germline. This rearrangement joins TRBV4-2 to TRBJ2-7; TRBD2 matches 13 bases. CDR1 is LGHNA, CDR2 YNFKEQ, per germline. This CDR3 is 15 amino acids long. The CDR3 nucleotides read TGCGCCAGCAGCCTTGGACTAGCGGGAGCCTACGAGGAGTACTTC. It yields the protein CASSLGLAGAYEEYF.

This rearrangement joins TRBV15 to TRBJ2-5, with 9 bases lining up with TRBD2. The CDR3 totals 15 residues. Trimming at V came to 0 bases and at J to 4 bases, leaving 3 bases not matched to a gene. Germline-derived CDR1 and CDR2 are LNHNV and YYDKDF (reference sequence). The CDR3 is CATSRDLSGRETQYF. As DNA, the CDR3 is TGTGCCACCAGCAGAGACCTTAGCGGGAGAGAGACCCAGTACTTC.

Notes on this clonotype: A clone one base away is much larger, so this may be a read error. The chain is built from TRBV18 and TRBJ2-3; D is unresolved. Germline CDR1 reads KGHSH; CDR2 reads LQKENI. Trimming removed 8 bases at V and 5 bases at J, with 14 bases between. This CDR3 contains 13 residues. CDR3 residues: CASERVREDTQYF. The CDR3 bases are TGTGCCAGCGAACGGGTTCGTGAAGATACGCAGTATTTT.

About this clonotype itself: Mismatch with germline at one junction end may stem from a read error. The chain employs TRBV29-1 and TRBJ2-4; 8 bases match TRBD1. This CDR3 region has 13 residues. The V gene's germline CDR1 is SQVTM and CDR2 ANQGSEA. CDR3 protein: CGVAWTGQNIQYF. CDR3 nucleotides: TGCGGCGTCGCCTGGACAGGGCAGAACATTCAGTACTTC.

Worth noting for this clonotype: Possible read error: a much larger clone is one base away. This chain joins TRBV5-8 and TRBJ2-1; a weak D match, TRBD1 (6 bases). This CDR3 has 13 amino acids. The ends were cut back, 2 bases at V and 7 bases at J, with 10 bases in the middle. Per germline, CDR1 SGHTS and CDR2 YDEGEE. CDR3 region: CASSFDRLNEQFF. CDR3 nucleotide sequence: TGTGCCAGCAGCTTCGACAGGTTAAATGAGCAGTTCTTC.

With regard to this clonotype: At one end, the junction sequence differs from germline, possibly due to a read error. The DNA for the CDR3 is TGTGCCAGTAGGGTCAGTTCCGATCAGCACCAGCATTTT. This sequence encodes CASRVSSDQHQHF. This chain connects TRBV12-3 or TRBV12-4 to TRBJ1-5; D unclear. The CDR3 contains 13 residues.

This clonotype appeared many times. The chain has TRBV5-1 and TRBJ2-7; 7 positions agree with TRBD2. J was trimmed by 2 bases and V by 0 bases; bases with no gene match: 8. The CDR3 has 16 residues. CDR1 is SGHRS and CDR2 is YFSETQ in the germline V gene. The CDR3: CASSLGASGKPYEQYF. The CDR3 coding sequence is TGCGCCAGCAGCTTGGGGGCGAGCGGGAAACCCTACGAGCAGTACTTC.

The V and J genes are TRBV15 and TRBJ2-6; no definite D call. V lost 1 base and J 2 bases, leaving 12 bases between the germline ends. In germline, CDR1 is LNHNV, CDR2 YYDKDF (reference sequence). The length of the CDR3 is 17 residues. The CDR3 bases are TGTGCCACCAGCAGAGTTGAAAGAGATCCTGGGGCCAACGTCCTGACTTTC. Its protein is CATSRVERDPGANVLTF.

About this clonotype itself: A much bigger clone sits one base away, suggesting this may be a read error. The V gene is TRBV14, the J gene TRBJ2-2, with D possibly being TRBD2 (6 bases). The CDR3 loop spans 14 amino acids. Per the germline V gene, CDR1 is SGHDN and CDR2 is FVKESK. The CDR3 nucleotides are TGTGCCATCAGCCAAGTAGTAGCGGCCGGGGAGCTGTTTTTT. This translates into CAISQVVAAGELFF.

The chain has TRBV29-1 and TRBJ2-3; maybe TRBD1 (5 bases). Trimming pared 5 bases from V and 14 bases from J, leaving 26 bases between. Germline V gives CDR1 SQVTM, CDR2 ANQGSEA. The CDR3 has 14 amino acids. In DNA, the CDR3 is TGCAGCGTTTTGCGTCAGGGCCGCACAGATATGCGGTATTTT. Translation gives CSVLRQGRTDMRYF.

This clonotype has a count of ten or more. The J gene is TRBJ2-2, the V gene TRBV6-4, with 11 positions matching TRBD1. The V and J ends lost 8 bases and 3 bases, in that order; junction bases with no gene match: 2. The germline gives CDR1 MRHNA, CDR2 SNTAGT. This CDR3 contains 14 residues. CDR3 DNA: TGTGCCAGCCGGACAGGGGGCGACACCGGGGAGCTGTTTTTT. This encodes CASRTGGDTGELFF.